The 5 T cell receptor beta chains given below trace back to one sample, sequenced in a study of cytomegalovirus exposure and HLA in healthy donors. The PCR contained 60 Vbeta and 13 Jbeta primers. TCRdb's copy holds only in-frame clones and misses some; the assay was immunoSEQ multiplex PCR. Seen here are about 170,000 clones, 80% to 90% observed once, and the top ten hold roughly 2%. The sequenced sample consisted of PBMCs. The source is a woman aged 18-30 years in good health and CMV-seronegative.

The chain couples TRBV5-3 to TRBJ2-3; TRBD1 matches at 8 bases. TRBV5-3 falls under the ORF class, with uncertain function. V was clipped by 0 bases and J by 0 bases; unmatched bases: 12. The CDR3 consists of 19 residues. This chain's CDR3 is CARSLAMGTGQKSTDTQYF. CDR3 coding DNA: TGTGCCAGAAGCTTGGCTATGGGGACAGGTCAGAAAAGCACAGATACGCAGTATTTT.

The V and J genes are TRBV7-9 and TRBJ2-3, with D maybe TRBD2 (5 bases). CDR1 SEHNR and CDR2 FQNEAQ come from the germline V gene (reference sequence). The ends were cut back, 5 bases at V and 4 bases at J, with 13 bases in the middle. The CDR3 covers 14 residues. The CDR3 loop is CASSRATGSDTQYF. The CDR3 bases are TGTGCCAGCAGCCGGGCTACGGGGTCAGATACGCAGTATTTT.

V is TRBV9 and J is TRBJ2-1; TRBD2 matches at 7 bases. CDR3 length equals 16 residues. CDR1 is SGDLS and CDR2 is YYNGEE in the germline V gene. The V gene end was trimmed by 0 bases and the J gene end by 7 bases; junction bases not matched to a gene: 10. CDR3 sequence reads: CASSVGGGGIRNEQFF. The CDR3 DNA reads as TGTGCCAGCAGCGTAGGTGGGGGGGGAATTAGGAATGAGCAGTTCTTC.

This rearrangement joins TRBV19 to TRBJ2-5, with 7 bases identical to TRBD1. Germline loops: CDR1 LNHDA, CDR2 SQIVND (reference sequence). The CDR3 spans 15 residues. Trimming at V came to 3 bases and at J to 3 bases, leaving 7 bases not matched to a gene. The CDR3 sequence is CASSIPATGKETQYF. As DNA, the CDR3 is TGTGCCAGTAGTATTCCCGCGACAGGGAAAGAGACCCAGTACTTC.

CDR3 in DNA: TGTGCCAGCAGTGACATCCGGGACAGCCAGAACACCGGGGAGCTGTTTTTT. This translates into CASSDIRDSQNTGELFF. V usage is TRBV25-1 and J usage is TRBJ2-2; 7 bases agree with TRBD1. The CDR3 is made up of 17 amino acids. Losses at the gene ends were 3 bases for V and 1 base for J; bases not matched to a gene: 8. The V gene's germline CDR1 is MGHDK and CDR2 SYGVNS.